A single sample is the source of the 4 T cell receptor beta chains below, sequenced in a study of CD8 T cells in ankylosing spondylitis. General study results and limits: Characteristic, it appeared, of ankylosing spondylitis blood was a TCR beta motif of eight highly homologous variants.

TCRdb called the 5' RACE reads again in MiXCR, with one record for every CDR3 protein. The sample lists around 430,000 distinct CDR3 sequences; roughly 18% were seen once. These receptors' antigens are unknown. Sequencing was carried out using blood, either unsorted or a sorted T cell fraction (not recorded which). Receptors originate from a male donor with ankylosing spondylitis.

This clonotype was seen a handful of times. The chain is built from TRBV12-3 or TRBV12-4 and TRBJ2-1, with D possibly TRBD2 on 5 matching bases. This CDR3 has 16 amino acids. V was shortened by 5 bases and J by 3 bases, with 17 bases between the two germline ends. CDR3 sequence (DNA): TGTGCCAGCAGTCCCCGGGGAGACGGCTACTACAATGAGCAGTTCTTC. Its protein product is CASSPRGDGYYNEQFF.

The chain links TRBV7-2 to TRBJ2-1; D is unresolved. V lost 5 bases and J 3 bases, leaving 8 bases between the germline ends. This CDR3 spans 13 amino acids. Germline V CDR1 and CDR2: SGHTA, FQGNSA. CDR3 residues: CASSPRVYNEQFF. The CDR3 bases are TGTGCCAGCAGCCCCCGGGTCTACAATGAGCAGTTCTTC.

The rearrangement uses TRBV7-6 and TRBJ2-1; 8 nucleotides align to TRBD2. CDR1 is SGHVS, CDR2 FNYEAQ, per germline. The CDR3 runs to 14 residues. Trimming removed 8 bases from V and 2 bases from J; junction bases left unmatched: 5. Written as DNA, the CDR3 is TGTGCCAGCGGGGAGACTAGCGCCTACAATGAGCAGTTCTTC. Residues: CASGETSAYNEQFF.

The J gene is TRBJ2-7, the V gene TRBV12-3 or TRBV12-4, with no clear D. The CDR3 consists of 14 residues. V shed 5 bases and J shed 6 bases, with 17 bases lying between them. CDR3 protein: CASSVSKSSGEQYF. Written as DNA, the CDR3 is TGTGCCAGCAGTGTCTCTAAGAGTTCCGGCGAGCAGTACTTC.